These 31 T cell receptor beta chains came from one sample sequenced in a study of blood T cell repertoires in COVID-19. Here immunoSEQ multiplex PCR was the method, and the copy in TCRdb shows in-frame clones only, minus some. The sample records some 130,000 clones, 88% being singletons. The sequenced material came from peripheral blood. The receptor source for this set is a man between 65 and 79 years old with active COVID-19.

This chain uses TRBV19 with TRBJ2-2; weak D call: TRBD2 (6 bases). Germline values: CDR1 LNHDA, CDR2 SQIVND (reference sequence). This CDR3 region has 15 residues. Trimming pared 1 base from V and 6 bases from J, leaving 12 bases between. CDR3 DNA sequence: TGTGCCAGTAGTATAGCGGGACTGGATTCCGGGGAGCTGTTTTTT. Its protein is CASSIAGLDSGELFF. Combining the CDR3 with reference TRBV19 and TRBJ2-2 gives the whole variable domain DGGITQSPKYLFRKEGQNVTLSCEQNLNHDAMYWYRQDPGQGLRLIYYSQIVNDFQKGDIAEGYSVSREKKESFPLTVTSAQKNPTAFYLCASSIAGLDSGELFFGEGSRLTVL.

The chain joins TRBV28 to TRBJ1-1; possible D gene TRBD1, 5 bases. Deletions cut 8 bases from V and 1 base from J, with 11 bases between. The CDR3 runs to 13 residues. Germline CDR1 is MDHEN and CDR2 is SYDVKM. The CDR3 coding sequence is TGTGCCAGCTCTCGGCAGGGGAACACTGAAGCTTTCTTT. Translation gives CASSRQGNTEAFF.

This chain joins TRBV27 and TRBJ1-1, with a weak D call TRBD1 (5 bases). The germline gives CDR1 MNHEY, CDR2 SMNVEV (reference sequence). The V end was cut by 0 bases, the J end by 4 bases, with 9 bases between. The CDR3 is 14 amino acids. The CDR3 nucleotides read TGTGCCAGCAGTTTATCGCTGGGGCCCACTGAAGCTTTCTTT. This gives the protein CASSLSLGPTEAFF.

Here the CDR3 reads CASRNRGVNTEAFF. For the CDR3, the DNA is TGTGCCAGCAGAAACAGGGGAGTGAACACTGAAGCTTTCTTT. This chain links TRBV28 with TRBJ1-1; 7 positions agree with TRBD1. The CDR3 contains 14 residues. Germline CDR1 and CDR2: MDHEN and SYDVKM. V lost 6 bases, J lost 0 bases, and 4 bases stayed unmatched.

The chain uses TRBV2 and TRBJ1-5; 8 nucleotides align to TRBD1. There are 14 residues in the CDR3. Germline values: CDR1 SNHLY, CDR2 FYNNEI. The J segment lost 7 bases and the V segment lost 5 bases, leaving 7 bases of the junction unmatched. The CDR3 sequence is CASSQDREDQPQHF. CDR3 DNA: TGTGCCAGCAGTCAGGACAGGGAAGACCAGCCCCAGCATTTT. Filled out from reference TRBV2 and TRBJ1-5, the complete variable domain reads EPEVTQTPSHQVTQMGQEVILRCVPISNHLYFYWYRQILGQKVEFLVSFYNNEISEKSEIFDDQFSVERPDGSNFTLKIRSTKLEDSAMYFCASSQDREDQPQHFGDGTRLSIL.

The rearrangement links TRBV19 to TRBJ2-3, with a possible D match to TRBD1 (6 bases). Germline CDR1 and CDR2: LNHDA and SQIVND (reference sequence). The V end was cut by 1 base, the J end by 2 bases, with 10 bases between. The CDR3 is 15 amino acids. CDR3 residues: CASSIGRGSTDTQYF. For the CDR3, the DNA is TGTGCCAGTAGTATAGGCAGGGGTTCCACAGATACGCAGTATTTT. Supplemented by reference TRBV19 and TRBJ2-3, the full variable domain reads DGGITQSPKYLFRKEGQNVTLSCEQNLNHDAMYWYRQDPGQGLRLIYYSQIVNDFQKGDIAEGYSVSREKKESFPLTVTSAQKNPTAFYLCASSIGRGSTDTQYFGPGTRLTVL.

In nucleotides, the CDR3 is TGTGCCAGCAGTCGACGGGAGGGGGGGGAGACCCAGTACTTC. Amino acids: CASSRREGGETQYF. This chain uses TRBV5-4 with TRBJ2-5; 8 nucleotides line up with TRBD2. The V gene end was trimmed by 5 bases and the J gene end by 5 bases; junction bases not matched to a gene: 8. This CDR3 is built from 14 residues. CDR1 and CDR2 from the germline V gene are SGHNT and YYREEE (reference sequence).

The chain uses TRBV2 and TRBJ2-2; 9 nucleotides line up with TRBD1. CDR3 length equals 15 residues. The V and J ends lost 7 bases and 7 bases, in that order; junction bases with no gene match: 10. Germline V gene sequence: CDR1 SNHLY, CDR2 FYNNEI. The CDR3 here is CASTTTQGAGGELFF. In nucleotides, the CDR3 is TGTGCCAGCACTACAACACAGGGGGCGGGCGGGGAGCTGTTTTTT.

J is TRBJ2-1 and V is TRBV3-1 (or the pseudogene TRBV3-2); TRBD2 matches 16 bases. Germline assignment: CDR1 LGHDT and CDR2 YNNKEL (reference sequence). CDR3 length: 15 residues. The junction had 1 base not matched to a gene; V was cut back by 4 bases and J by 7 bases. CDR3 residues: CASSLGLAGGNEQFF. The CDR3 DNA reads as TGTGCCAGCAGCCTGGGACTAGCGGGAGGGAATGAGCAGTTCTTC.

V is TRBV9 and J is TRBJ2-7; weak D call: TRBD2 (7 bases). Trimming removed 4 bases from V and 2 bases from J, with 10 bases in between. The CDR3 has 13 amino acids. The germline CDR1 and CDR2 sequences are SGDLS and YYNGEE. CDR3 region: CASSPGGPYEQYF. CDR3 coding DNA: TGTGCCAGCAGCCCCGGGGGGCCCTACGAGCAGTACTTC.

The chain employs TRBV5-1 and TRBJ1-1, with D possibly matching TRBD1 (6 bases). V was trimmed by 4 bases and J by 1 base, leaving 11 bases between them. Looked up from germline, CDR1 is SGHRS and CDR2 is YFSETQ. This CDR3 is built from 14 residues. The CDR3 loop reads CASSPGHSNTEAFF. CDR3 nucleotides: TGCGCCAGCAGCCCGGGACATTCGAACACTGAAGCTTTCTTT.

This chain uses TRBV28 with TRBJ1-6; D may be TRBD1 (6 bases). The CDR3 has 18 residues. Trimming took off 5 bases at V and 6 bases at J, with 23 bases between the two ends. CDR1 is MDHEN and CDR2 is SYDVKM in the germline V gene. The CDR3 sequence: CASSGVGQGKRANSPLHF. CDR3 coding DNA: TGTGCCAGCAGTGGGGTAGGGCAGGGGAAAAGGGCTAATTCACCCCTCCACTTT.

The V and J genes are TRBV5-6 and TRBJ2-1; 9 nucleotides match TRBD1. The CDR3 has 11 residues. CDR1 is SGHDT and CDR2 is YYEEEE in the germline V gene. Trimming took 3 bases from V and 15 from J; bases not matched to a gene: 4. CDR3 amino acids: CASSWGQGRFF. The CDR3 DNA is TGTGCCAGCAGCTGGGGACAGGGTAGGTTCTTC.

This chain uses TRBV27 with TRBJ2-7, with no clear D. CDR3 size: 16 residues. V gave up 4 bases and J gave up 4 bases, with 20 bases separating them. Looked up from germline, CDR1 is MNHEY and CDR2 is SMNVEV (reference sequence). The CDR3 nucleotides are TGTGCCAGCAGTTCCCTAGGCAAAGGTTTCGAGTACGAGCAGTACTTC. Its protein is CASSSLGKGFEYEQYF.

This clone was seen repeatedly, ten times or more. The chain recombines TRBV18 with TRBJ1-1, with D unclear. The CDR3 is 13 residues long. Trimming shortened V by 2 bases and J by 0 bases, and 4 bases separated the two germline ends. Germline V gives CDR1 KGHSH, CDR2 LQKENI. For the CDR3, the DNA is TGTGCCAGCTCACCAGGGCTGAACACTGAAGCTTTCTTT. Its translation: CASSPGLNTEAFF.

The chain carries TRBV18 and TRBJ2-5; 7 positions match TRBD2. The CDR3 runs 15 residues. The germline CDR1 and CDR2 sequences are KGHSH and LQKENI. V shed 3 bases and J 3 bases; nucleotides not matched to a gene: 7. The CDR3 coding sequence is TGTGCCAGCTCACCCACCCCTAGCGGCAAAGAGACCCAGTACTTC. Translating gives CASSPTPSGKETQYF.

The chain is built from TRBV7-3 and TRBJ2-5; 8 bases align to TRBD1. V trimming: 5 bases; J trimming: 4 bases; junction bases outside the gene matches: 3. Germline CDR1 and CDR2: SGHTA and FQGTGA. The CDR3 totals 13 residues. The CDR3 region is CASSQGQGETQYF. The CDR3 DNA follows: TGTGCCAGCAGCCAAGGACAGGGAGAGACCCAGTACTTC.

This chain uses TRBV6-5 with TRBJ1-3; a possible D gene is TRBD1 (6 bases). V gave up 4 bases and J gave up 5 bases, with 15 bases separating them. The CDR3 runs 15 residues. The germline CDR1 and CDR2 sequences are MNHEY and SVGAGI. Here the CDR3 reads CASSFGQGNRNTIYF. The DNA for the CDR3 is TGTGCCAGCAGTTTTGGGCAGGGGAACAGAAACACCATATATTTT.

This clone was seen only once. The V call is TRBV7-3, the J call TRBJ2-3; 9 nucleotides match TRBD2. The V segment lost 3 bases and the J segment 8 bases; nucleotides outside the gene matches: 6. Germline assignment: CDR1 SGHTA and CDR2 FQGTGA. This CDR3 is built from 14 residues. CDR3 DNA: TGTGCCAGCAGCTTTGCGGGAGGGCCTGGTACGCAGTATTTT. Amino acid sequence: CASSFAGGPGTQYF.

V and J are TRBV2 and TRBJ2-7; TRBD1 agrees at 9 bases. In germline, CDR1 is SNHLY, CDR2 FYNNEI. The trim removed 6 bases at V and 3 bases at J, leaving 3 bases unmatched. The CDR3 runs 13 residues. The CDR3 reads CASREGQGYEQYF. In nucleotides, the CDR3 is TGTGCCAGCAGGGAGGGACAGGGCTACGAGCAGTACTTC.

The chain uses TRBV28 and TRBJ1-2, with TRBD1 identical over 8 bases. This CDR3 is 14 amino acids long. CDR1 MDHEN and CDR2 SYDVKM come from the germline V gene. The J segment lost 4 bases and the V segment lost 5 bases, leaving 6 bases of the junction unmatched. This CDR3 reads CASSPRGTGYGYTF. In DNA form, the CDR3 reads TGTGCCAGCAGTCCTCGGGGGACAGGCTATGGCTACACCTTC.

The genes are TRBV7-7 and TRBJ2-5, with 11 bases fitting TRBD1. The CDR3 runs to 15 residues. V was pared by 6 bases and J by 2 bases, with 5 bases of the junction left unmatched. Germline values: CDR1 SSHAT, CDR2 FNYEAQ (reference sequence). The CDR3 DNA reads TGTGCCAGCAGTTGGGGACAGGGGGGACAAGAGACCCAGTACTTC. This codes for CASSWGQGGQETQYF. The entire variable domain, with the rest obtained from reference TRBV7-7 and TRBJ2-5, is as follows: GAGVSQSPRYKVTKRGQDVTLRCDPISSHATLYWYQQALGQGPEFLTYFNYEAQPDKSGLPSDRFSAERPEGSISTLTIQRTEQRDSAMYRCASSWGQGGQETQYFGPGTRLLVL.

The chain links TRBV10-3 to TRBJ2-1; the match to TRBD2 covers 13 bases. The CDR3 spans 17 residues. Germline V gene lookup returns CDR1 ENHRY and CDR2 SYGVKD. V was clipped by 0 bases and J by 7 bases; unmatched bases: 6. CDR3 protein: CAISESWGLAGPNEQFF. The CDR3 bases are TGTGCCATCAGTGAGTCCTGGGGACTAGCGGGGCCAAATGAGCAGTTCTTC.

This clone occurred once. This sequence joins TRBV19 and TRBJ1-1; the match to TRBD1 covers 10 bases. The CDR3 contains 16 residues. The germline gives CDR1 LNHDA, CDR2 SQIVND (reference sequence). V dropped 4 bases and J dropped 1; count of bases not matched to a gene: 6. The DNA for the CDR3 is TGTGCCAGTAGTAACCGGGACAGGGGCACGAACACTGAAGCTTTCTTT. It encodes CASSNRDRGTNTEAFF.

This sequence joins TRBV6-6 and TRBJ1-2; 9 bases map to TRBD1. CDR1 is MNHNY and CDR2 is SVGAGI in the germline V gene (reference sequence). Unmatched junction bases numbered 5, after V lost 3 bases and J lost 6 bases. The CDR3 runs 14 residues. The CDR3 bases are TGTGCCAGCAGTTATGGGGACAGGGAAGATGGCTACACCTTC. Its translation is CASSYGDREDGYTF.

This rearrangement joins TRBV5-4 to TRBJ1-2; D is perhaps TRBD1 (5 bases). The CDR3 is 14 amino acids. Trimming pared 0 bases from V and 0 bases from J, leaving 6 bases between. Germline V gene lookup returns CDR1 SGHNT and CDR2 YYREEE (reference sequence). CDR3 in DNA: TGTGCCAGCAGCTTGGCGGGGGCTAACTATGGCTACACCTTC. This codes for CASSLAGANYGYTF.

The rearrangement uses TRBV13 and TRBJ2-7, with a possible D match to TRBD2 (5 bases). Germline-derived CDR1 and CDR2 are PRHDT and FYEKMQ (reference sequence). Trimming took off 5 bases at V and 3 bases at J, with 11 bases between the two ends. The CDR3 is 13 residues long. The CDR3: CASSLPGSYEQYF. CDR3 nucleotides: TGTGCCAGCAGCCTACCGGGGAGCTACGAGCAGTACTTC.

The V gene is TRBV2, the J gene TRBJ2-7, with a possible D match to TRBD2 (6 bases). This CDR3 is built from 15 residues. Germline CDR1 reads SNHLY; CDR2 reads FYNNEI. V was trimmed by 2 bases and J by 3 bases, leaving 14 bases between them. The CDR3 sequence is CASSERASASYEQYF. In DNA form, the CDR3 reads TGTGCCAGCAGTGAAAGGGCTAGCGCCAGCTACGAGCAGTACTTC.

The chain combines TRBV28 with TRBJ1-2; 7 bases map to TRBD1. Germline V CDR1 and CDR2: MDHEN, SYDVKM. The J segment lost 6 bases and the V segment lost 8 bases, leaving 6 bases of the junction unmatched. This CDR3 is 12 amino acids long. The CDR3 here is CASLGQYHGYTF. For the CDR3, the DNA is TGTGCCAGCCTGGGACAGTACCATGGCTACACCTTC.

There are a few counts of this clone. The gene calls are TRBV7-9 and TRBJ1-1; D is perhaps TRBD1 (5 bases). Deletions cut 5 bases from V and 4 bases from J, with 11 bases between. Looked up from germline, CDR1 is SEHNR and CDR2 is FQNEAQ (reference sequence). The CDR3 length is 13 residues. The CDR3 DNA reads as TGTGCCAGCAGCCTAGGGGAGACCACTGAAGCTTTCTTT. Translating it yields CASSLGETTEAFF.

The V and J genes are TRBV6-5 and TRBJ1-6; D perhaps matches TRBD1 (6 bases). The V end lost 10 bases, the J end lost 7 bases, and 17 bases lay between the germline ends. Germline CDR1 MNHEY, CDR2 SVGAGI. The CDR3 loop spans 14 amino acids. The CDR3 is CATYREVENSPLHF. Here the CDR3 DNA reads TGTGCCACCTACAGGGAAGTGGAGAATTCACCCCTCCACTTT.